Listed here are 31 T cell receptor beta chains from one sample, sequenced in a study. TCRdb recomputed calls from the 5' RACE reads with MiXCR, one row per CDR3 protein. The repertoire has about 10,000 distinct CDR3 sequences, 12% to 15% of them found once; the top ten carry 3% to 3.5%. Tregs were sorted as CD4+CD25+CD127-/low cells. The specimen was Tregs sorted from blood. The receptors shown here come from a female donor with breast cancer.

In this sample, this clonotype turned up a few times. The chain recombines TRBV7-2 with TRBJ2-7, with unresolved D. In germline, CDR1 is SGHTA, CDR2 FQGNSA. The CDR3 is 14 residues long. Trimming left V 0 bases short and J 0 bases short, with 6 bases between. The CDR3 loop is CASSLAYSSYEQYF. The CDR3, as DNA: TGTGCCAGCAGCTTAGCGTACAGCTCCTACGAGCAGTACTTC.

This clonotype is medium-sized (0.01 to 0.1%) by share. The rearrangement uses TRBV4-1 and TRBJ2-1; 8 bases fit TRBD1. CDR1 and CDR2 (germline): MGHRA, YSYEKL. The V gene end was trimmed by 0 bases and the J gene end by 7 bases; junction bases not matched to a gene: 14. The CDR3 is made up of 18 amino acids. CDR3 sequence: CASSQETIAGGGGNEQFF. The CDR3 nucleotides read TGCGCCAGCAGCCAAGAAACAATAGCAGGGGGCGGAGGGAATGAGCAGTTCTTC.

The chain recombines TRBV11-2 with TRBJ2-3, with D unclear. Trimming took off 3 bases at V and 0 bases at J, with 19 bases between the two ends. Germline assignment: CDR1 SGHAT and CDR2 FQNNGV. This CDR3 has 18 residues. CDR3 loop: CASSFFTHTSRSTDTQYF. CDR3 in DNA: TGTGCCAGCAGCTTCTTTACCCATACTTCACGAAGCACAGATACGCAGTATTTT. The entire variable domain, with the rest obtained from reference TRBV11-2 and TRBJ2-3, is as follows: EAGVAQSPRYKIIEKRQSVAFWCNPISGHATLYWYQQILGQGPKLLIQFQNNGVVDDSQLPKDRFSAERLKGVDSTLKIQPAKLEDSAVYLCASSFFTHTSRSTDTQYFGPGTRLTVL.

This clonotype was observed a handful of times. This chain joins TRBV30 and TRBJ2-4, with 7 bases that match TRBD2. The CDR3 runs to 14 residues. Trimming at V came to 0 bases and at J to 7 bases, leaving 6 bases not matched to a gene. Per germline, CDR1 GTSNPN and CDR2 SVGIG (reference sequence). Written as DNA, the CDR3 is TGTGCCTGGAGTGTGGGAGGACTAGGTAACATTCAGTACTTC. Protein: CAWSVGGLGNIQYF. The full variable domain, with the rest looked up from reference TRBV30 and TRBJ2-4, is SQTIHQWPATLVQPVGSPLSLECTVEGTSNPNLYWYRQAAGRGLQLLFYSVGIGQISSEVPQNLSASRPQDRQFILSSKKLLLSDSGFYLCAWSVGGLGNIQYFGAGTRLSVL.

This clonotype was detected a few times. V and J are TRBV29-1 and TRBJ1-3; D unclear. This CDR3 contains 12 residues. Trimming left V 4 bases short and J 2 bases short, with 6 bases between. CDR1 and CDR2 (germline): SQVTM, ANQGSEA. The CDR3 loop reads CSVAKPGNTIYF. DNA of the CDR3: TGCAGCGTTGCTAAGCCTGGAAACACCATATATTTT.

This clonotype was counted only a few times. A single base separates this from a much larger clone, so it may be a read error. The final CDR3 position lacks the conserved phenylalanine or tryptophan, pointing to a likely read error. The chain is built from TRBV7-2 and TRBJ2-7; no firm D call. V was pared by 2 bases and J by 2 bases, with 1 base between. This CDR3 has 11 amino acids. In germline, CDR1 is SGHTA, CDR2 FQGNSA. CDR3 nucleotide sequence: TGTGCCAGCAGCTTAACCTACGAGCAGTACCTC. This sequence encodes CASSLTYEQYL.

In this sample, this clonotype is medium-sized. The DNA for the CDR3 is TGTGCCAGCAGTTTGGGGTGGACTGAAGCTTTCTTT. Its translation: CASSLGWTEAFF. The chain recombines TRBV12-3 or TRBV12-4 with TRBJ1-1; no clear D gene. There are 12 residues in the CDR3. Trimming took 3 bases from V and 5 from J, leaving 7 bases between them.

Sample share makes this clonotype medium-sized (0.01 to 0.1%). The rearrangement joins TRBV5-1 to TRBJ1-2; D remains unclear. This CDR3 is built from 13 residues. V was shortened by 4 bases and J by 8 bases, with 15 bases between the two germline ends. Per germline, CDR1 SGHRS and CDR2 YFSETQ. The CDR3 loop reads CASSSDTYSGYTF. The DNA of the CDR3 is TGCGCCAGCAGCAGCGATACGTATTCGGGCTACACCTTC.

Of note for this clonotype: Given a much more abundant clone one base away, this may be a read error. This sequence joins TRBV5-1 and TRBJ1-2, with D possibly being TRBD1 (5 bases). Deletions cut 4 bases from V and 4 bases from J, with 14 bases between. The CDR3 extends over 14 amino acids. Germline-derived CDR1 and CDR2 are SGHRS and YFSETQ. In nucleotides, the CDR3 is TGCGCCAGCAGCGCGGTCGGGACGGTCTATGGCTACACCTTC. It yields the protein CASSAVGTVYGYTF.

In its sample, this clonotype is medium-sized. V gene TRBV5-1 combines with J gene TRBJ2-3; a weak D match, TRBD2 (6 bases). This CDR3 is 13 amino acids long. CDR1 is SGHRS, CDR2 YFSETQ, per germline. V was trimmed by 1 base and J by 3 bases, leaving 6 bases between them. This CDR3 reads CASSLRETDTQYF. The CDR3 DNA sequence: TGCGCCAGCAGCTTGCGGGAGACAGATACGCAGTATTTT.

This clonotype was recorded many times. This chain uses TRBV30 with TRBJ2-3; unclear D gene. The V gene's germline CDR1 is GTSNPN and CDR2 SVGIG (reference sequence). The CDR3 runs 15 residues. V was trimmed by 0 bases and J by 3 bases, leaving 13 bases between them. CDR3 residues: CAWSVFQTDTDTQYF. The CDR3 DNA reads TGTGCCTGGAGTGTATTCCAAACCGATACAGATACGCAGTATTTT.

This clonotype rates as medium-sized. The J gene is TRBJ2-2, the V gene TRBV28, with 7 bases matching TRBD2. After removal of 0 bases from V and 6 bases from J, the junction contained 10 bases not matched to a gene. CDR1 and CDR2 from the germline V gene are MDHEN and SYDVKM. The CDR3 is 17 residues long. CDR3 nucleotides: TGTGCCAGCAGTTTATGGGGCGGGAGTAAATTAGCCGGGGAGCTGTTTTTT. Protein sequence: CASSLWGGSKLAGELFF. Using reference TRBV28 and TRBJ2-2 for the parts outside the CDR3, the full variable domain is DVKVTQSSRYLVKRTGEKVFLECVQDMDHENMFWYRQDPGLGLRLIYFSYDVKMKEKGDIPEGYSVSREKKERFSLILESASTNQTSMYLCASSLWGGSKLAGELFFGEGSRLTVL.

By share, this clonotype counts as medium-sized. The chain recombines TRBV5-1 with TRBJ1-1; 10 nucleotides match TRBD1. Per germline, CDR1 SGHRS and CDR2 YFSETQ. This CDR3 has 15 residues. V lost 6 bases, J lost 2 bases, and 7 bases stayed unmatched. The CDR3 nucleotides are TGCGCCAGCAACACCGGGACAGGGGTTAACACTGAAGCTTTCTTT. It yields the protein CASNTGTGVNTEAFF.

As regards this clonotype: The germline gene is not matched at one end of the junction; a read error may be the cause. V and J are TRBV28 and TRBJ2-4; D gene ambiguous. Germline CDR1 reads MDHEN; CDR2 reads SYDVKM. The CDR3 consists of 16 residues. The chain's CDR3 is CASSGARRVAKNTQYF. The CDR3, as DNA: TGTGCCAGCAGCGGAGCTCGACGGGTAGCCAAAAACACTCAGTACTTC.

This clonotype has only a few counts. The CDR3, as DNA: TGTGCCAGCAGTTCGATCCACCCGACACACCCGGGCGGGGAGCTGTTTTTT. Its protein product is CASSSIHPTHPGGELFF. The J gene is TRBJ2-2, the V gene TRBV27; D gene ambiguous. V lost 4 bases and J lost 7, with 22 bases in between. Germline V gene lookup returns CDR1 MNHEY and CDR2 SMNVEV (reference sequence). This CDR3 spans 17 amino acids.

This clonotype is labeled as medium-sized. The V and J genes are TRBV5-1 and TRBJ2-2; 7 bases align to TRBD2. The germline gives CDR1 SGHRS, CDR2 YFSETQ. This CDR3 is built from 16 residues. V trimming: 1 base; J trimming: 1 base; junction bases outside the gene matches: 4. CDR3 DNA: TGCGCCAGCAGCTTGTATGCGGGAGTGAACACCGGGGAGCTGTTTTTT. This sequence encodes CASSLYAGVNTGELFF.

Of note for this clonotype: The junction shows a germline mismatch at one end, possibly a read error. For the CDR3, the DNA is TGTGCGAGTGGTTCTAGGACAGGGAGAGGTAGCAATCAGCCCCAGCATTTT. It translates to CASGSRTGRGSNQPQHF. The rearrangement joins TRBV12-5 to TRBJ1-5; 8 bases match TRBD1. The CDR3 runs to 17 residues. Per germline, CDR1 LGHNT and CDR2 FRNRAP.

This clonotype was seen repeatedly, ten times or more. The chain is built from TRBV7-9 and TRBJ1-5, with D possibly matching TRBD1 (5 bases). V shed 5 bases and J shed 3 bases, with 11 bases lying between them. CDR1 and CDR2 (germline): SEHNR, FQNEAQ (reference sequence). This CDR3 is 14 amino acids long. Here the CDR3 reads CASSRGALNQPQHF. The CDR3 coding sequence is TGTGCCAGCAGCCGAGGGGCCCTCAATCAGCCCCAGCATTTT.

DNA of the CDR3: TGTGCCAGCACCAAGAACAGGGGGTACGACACCGGGGAGCTGTTTTTT. This sequence encodes CASTKNRGYDTGELFF. This chain connects TRBV5-4 to TRBJ2-2; the match to TRBD1 covers 8 bases. Germline assignment: CDR1 SGHNT and CDR2 YYREEE (reference sequence). V trimming: 6 bases; J trimming: 3 bases; junction bases outside the gene matches: 10. The CDR3 runs to 16 residues.

This clonotype was counted ten times or more. CDR3 protein: CASTPGGASGKNEQFF. The CDR3, as DNA: TGTGCCAGCACCCCCGGCGGGGCTAGCGGGAAGAATGAGCAGTTCTTC. The rearrangement links TRBV7-2 to TRBJ2-1, with 9 bases lining up with TRBD2. Germline V gene sequence: CDR1 SGHTA, CDR2 FQGNSA. This CDR3 has 16 amino acids. V dropped 7 bases and J dropped 7; count of bases not matched to a gene: 14.

This clonotype was observed a handful of times. A much larger clone sits a single nucleotide away, making a read error possible. V gene TRBV7-6 combines with J gene TRBJ2-7, with D perhaps TRBD2 (6 bases). This CDR3 region has 12 residues. Trimming removed 5 bases from V and 6 bases from J, with 11 bases in between. Germline CDR1 reads SGHVS; CDR2 reads FNYEAQ. As DNA, the CDR3 is TGTGCCAGCAGCCAGGCGGGGCGCGAGCAGTACTTC. This translates into CASSQAGREQYF.

There are many counts of this clonotype. This rearrangement joins TRBV14 to TRBJ2-1; 10 bases are shared with TRBD2. The germline CDR1 and CDR2 sequences are SGHDN and FVKESK. This CDR3 region has 13 residues. Trimming at V came to 4 bases and at J to 13 bases, leaving 7 bases not matched to a gene. DNA for the CDR3: TGTGCCAGCAGCCTCATAGCGGGAGGTATCCAGTTCTTC. Encoded protein: CASSLIAGGIQFF.

This clonotype was seen a few times. The V gene is TRBV7-2, the J gene TRBJ2-1, with 10 bases identical to TRBD2. Germline trimming cut 6 bases from V and 0 bases from J; bases unmatched to any gene: 8. This CDR3 has 17 residues. Germline V gene sequence: CDR1 SGHTA, CDR2 FQGNSA. The CDR3 reads CASSYRLAGDSYNEQFF. Here the CDR3 DNA reads TGTGCCAGCAGTTACAGACTAGCGGGTGACTCCTACAATGAGCAGTTCTTC.

This clonotype is classed as medium-sized. The chain combines TRBV20-1 with TRBJ2-7, with D possibly TRBD2 on 6 matching bases. CDR3 size: 13 residues. Germline values: CDR1 DFQATT, CDR2 SNEGSKA (reference sequence). V was trimmed by 3 bases and J by 2 bases, leaving 11 bases between them. In nucleotides, the CDR3 is TGCAGTGCTAGGCGGGACCCGACCTACGAGCAGTACTTC. Translation: CSARRDPTYEQYF.

Concerning this clonotype itself: A much larger clonotype is one base distant, so this may be a read error. The chain combines TRBV27 with TRBJ2-1; a weak D match, TRBD1 (6 bases). Between the trimmed V and J ends, which lost 6 bases and 10 bases, there was a span of 16 bases. Germline loops: CDR1 MNHEY, CDR2 SMNVEV (reference sequence). This CDR3 comprises 13 residues. The DNA for the CDR3 is TGTGCCAGCAGGCCCCAGGGGATGTACGAGCAGTTCTTC. Residues: CASRPQGMYEQFF.

About this clonotype itself: This sequence may be a read error, since a much larger clone differs from it by one base. The genes are TRBV5-1 and TRBJ2-1; TRBD2 agrees at 7 bases. CDR3 length equals 15 residues. The germline V gene encodes CDR1 SGHRS and CDR2 YFSETQ. V dropped 3 bases and J dropped 0; count of bases not matched to a gene: 3. In DNA form, the CDR3 reads TGCGCCAGCAGCTGGGAGGGGACCTCCTACAATGAGCAGTTCTTC. As protein: CASSWEGTSYNEQFF.

This clonotype was counted many times. The rearrangement uses TRBV4-1 and TRBJ2-4; weak D call: TRBD1 (6 bases). Germline CDR1 and CDR2: MGHRA and YSYEKL. The CDR3 loop spans 17 amino acids. V gave up 0 bases and J gave up 3 bases, with 15 bases separating them. The CDR3 nucleotides read TGCGCCAGCAGCCAAGATCGAGTCAGGGGTGTCAAAAACATTCAGTACTTC. Its protein is CASSQDRVRGVKNIQYF.

V usage is TRBV14 and J usage is TRBJ2-7; TRBD2 might be the D (6 bases). The CDR3 extends over 13 amino acids. CDR1 SGHDN and CDR2 FVKESK come from the germline V gene. With 1 base removed from V and 8 bases from J, the gap between germline ends came to 12 bases. CDR3 loop: CASSQGRGKKQYF. The CDR3 DNA is TGTGCCAGCAGCCAAGGACGGGGGAAAAAGCAGTACTTC.

About this clonotype itself: A much larger clonotype is one base distant, so this may be a read error. This chain joins TRBV7-8 and TRBJ1-4, with 9 bases aligning to TRBD1. Germline CDR1 reads SGHVS; CDR2 reads FQNEAQ. The CDR3 extends over 14 amino acids. Here the CDR3 DNA reads TGTGCCAGCAACAAGGACAGGGGAAATGAAAGACTGTTTTTT. Translated: CASNKDRGNERLFF. The full variable domain, in which reference TRBV7-8 and TRBJ1-4 provide the parts outside the CDR3, is GAGVSQSPRYKVAKRGQDVALRCDPISGHVSLFWYQQALGQGPEFLTYFQNEAQLDKSGLPSDRFFAERPEGSVSTLKIQRTQQEDSAVYLCASNKDRGNERLFFGSGTQLSVL.

The sample holds a few counts of this clonotype. The chain links TRBV30 to TRBJ2-2; 8 positions agree with TRBD1. V was pared by 2 bases and J by 1 base, with 9 bases of the junction left unmatched. CDR3 length: 17 amino acids. CDR1 and CDR2 from the germline V gene are GTSNPN and SVGIG (reference sequence). The CDR3 bases are TGTGCCTGGAGTCCAAGGCCCGGACAGGGGAACACCGGGGAGCTGTTTTTT. It translates to CAWSPRPGQGNTGELFF.

This clonotype is labeled medium-sized. V usage is TRBV28 and J usage is TRBJ2-2; D not certain. This CDR3 spans 13 amino acids. The germline gives CDR1 MDHEN, CDR2 SYDVKM. The V and J ends lost 8 bases and 1 base respectively, with 8 bases between them. CDR3 loop: CASRTRNTGELFF. DNA for the CDR3: TGTGCCAGCCGTACTCGGAACACCGGGGAGCTGTTTTTT.